This T cell receptor beta chain is drawn from a study of blood T cells in healthy people across ages. General study results and limits: The study could not conclusively compare naive and antigen-experienced cells, given its unsorted PBMCs.

Isolation yielded PBMCs, at least 7 million per sample, in every case. Comments on this clonotype: Its antigen is as yet unknown.

J was trimmed by 4 bases and V by 1 base; bases with no gene match: 1. The CDR3 consists of 14 residues. Germline assignment: CDR1 LGHNA and CDR2 YNFKEQ. For the second PCR, which ran for about 7 to 11 cycles, a sample-barcoded 5' primer and a J-beta primer mix were used. MiXCR, run by TCRdb on the 5' RACE reads, gives a single entry per CDR3 protein. This repertoire shows roughly 930,000 distinct CDR3 sequences, about 44% found once; its top ten account for 13%. Sequencing was done on a sample of blood. This TCR was recovered from a young man in good health. V and J are TRBV4-2 and TRBJ1-5, with 7 bases that match TRBD1. DNA of the CDR3: TGTGCCAGCAGCCAAGCCAGGGGGAATCAGCCCCAGCATTTT. Its protein is CASSQARGNQPQHF.